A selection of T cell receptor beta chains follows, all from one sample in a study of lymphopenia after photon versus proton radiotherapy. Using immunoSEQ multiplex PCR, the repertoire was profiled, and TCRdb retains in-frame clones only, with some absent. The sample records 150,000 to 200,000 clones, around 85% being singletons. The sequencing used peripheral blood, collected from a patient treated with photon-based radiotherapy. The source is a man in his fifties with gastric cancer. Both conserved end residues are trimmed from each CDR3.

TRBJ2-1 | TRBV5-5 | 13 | ASSLTGLAHNEQF
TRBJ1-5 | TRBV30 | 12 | AWRDKIFNQPQH
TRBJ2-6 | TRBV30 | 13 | AWSVQLAGANVLT
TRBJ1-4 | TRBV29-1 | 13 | SVEDFRGTNEKLF
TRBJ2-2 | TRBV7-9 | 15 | ASSSTGLAANTGELF
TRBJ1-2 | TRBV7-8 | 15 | ASSLVAGAGVNYGYT
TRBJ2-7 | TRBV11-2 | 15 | ASSLTASGSSVYEQY
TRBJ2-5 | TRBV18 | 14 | ASSPPGTVGQETQY
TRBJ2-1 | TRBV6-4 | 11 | ASSAGRGNEQF
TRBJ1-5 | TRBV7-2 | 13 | ASSLGRGHNQPQH
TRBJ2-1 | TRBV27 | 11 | ASSSNRGRVRF